The clone carrying this T cell receptor beta chain has more than one count but fewer than ten. The antigen remains unidentified. V lost 5 bases, J lost 6 bases, and 3 bases stayed unmatched. In germline, CDR1 is SQVTM, CDR2 ANQGSEA. The length of the CDR3 is 13 residues. This sample was taken from a study of post-analysis software for immune sequencing data. At the level of the study: Some patients lacked subtype; others had relapsing-remitting, secondary progressive or progressive-relapsing disease.

Broader study findings: Higher frequency in patients than in controls was seen for 5 or 6 TRBV segments, with TRBV5-6, TRBV5-1 and TRBV20-1 among them. Same-batch samples co-clustered strongly by F measure. Significantly lower normalized Chao1 diversity was seen in multiple sclerosis patients than in controls.

The TCR beta cDNA libraries carried unique molecular identifiers. TCRdb reanalysed the PCR reads using MiXCR and keeps one entry per CDR3 protein. The profile covers under 650,000 distinct CDR3 sequences, with roughly 46% appearing a single time and over 1.5% taken by the ten largest. This clonotype was sampled from a girl aged 10 to 17 with multiple sclerosis. The source material was blood. This chain links TRBV29-1 with TRBJ1-4, with TRBD1 matching over 10 bases. DNA for the CDR3: TGCAGCGTTACCGGGACAGGGGATGAAAAACTGTTTTTT. It specifies CSVTGTGDEKLFF.